Listed here is a single T cell receptor beta chain. Trimming cost V 9 bases and J 3 bases, with 23 bases left between them. This CDR3 spans 16 amino acids. Germline CDR1 SGHNT, CDR2 YYREEE (reference sequence). The sample originates from a study of blood T cell repertoires in COVID-19. Study-level information: Both acute and convalescent COVID-19 samples were obtained from the United States, Italy and Spain. PBMCs, B-cell-depleted T cells, or T cells provided the cDNA or gDNA that made up the material.

In the original analysis: Cell counts per sample came from amplifying reference gene primers. The data were produced by immunoSEQ multiplex PCR, yet TCRdb's version contains in-frame clones alone and is incomplete. Clone size and V and J calls were adopted from that table, with D and trimming inferred from the DNA. The table has 88,000 or so clones, roughly 83% seen once. This chain uses TRBV5-4 with TRBJ2-3; tentatively, D is TRBD2 (7 bases). Sequencing was done on a sample of peripheral blood. The TCR was taken from a human donor in a cohort sampled during active COVID-19. The CDR3: CAMTGGAGVSTDTQYF. Here the CDR3 DNA reads TGTGCCATGACAGGCGGGGCGGGAGTTAGTACAGATACGCAGTATTTT.